This T cell receptor beta chain was captured by sequencing in a study of blood T cell repertoires in COVID-19. Study-level background: Both acute and convalescent COVID-19 samples were obtained from the United States, Italy and Spain. The analysed material was cDNA or gDNA that came from T cells, B-cell-depleted T cells, or PBMCs.

Authors' methods: Reference gene primers were amplified, and this amplification served to estimate nucleated cell counts. Repertoires were generated with immunoSEQ multiplex PCR, while TCRdb's copy carries only in-frame clones and drops some. V, J and clone size are taken as reported in that table, and D and trimming were inferred from the DNA itself. The sample holds under 300,000 clones; about 83% are singletons and the top ten take about 2%. Germline CDR1 LNHDA, CDR2 SQIVND (reference sequence). The junction had 15 bases not matched to a gene; V was cut back by 6 bases and J by 2 bases. This CDR3 is built from 17 residues.

The sequenced sample was peripheral blood. The sequence derives from a man under 40 who had recovered from COVID-19. V usage is TRBV19 and J usage is TRBJ1-1, with 7 bases identical to TRBD1. CDR3 nucleotide sequence: TGTGCCAGTAGGGCTGGGTTTACAGGGGAAACTAACACTGAAGCTTTCTTT. Its protein product is CASRAGFTGETNTEAFF.